Below are 29 T cell receptor beta chains sequenced from a single sample in a study of CD8+ T cells in alopecia areata. Treatment specified: oral pan-JAK inhibitor, 5-10 mg twice daily. Extracted from the samples, RNA was reverse transcribed into cDNA to serve as the sequencing template. TCRdb's copy holds only in-frame clones and misses some; the assay was immunoSEQ multiplex PCR. The data show about 210,000 clones, with approximately 38% seen just once and just under 0.5% held by the top ten. The sample consisted of CD4+ T cells sorted from blood, taken at approximately week 34, from a patient treated with tofacitinib. Receptor source: a human donor with alopecia areata.

The CDR3 protein is CASWMGIGVETQYF. CDR3 DNA: TGTGCCAGCTGGATGGGGATAGGGGTCGAGACCCAGTACTTC. This chain links TRBV6-5 with TRBJ2-5; TRBD1 might be the D (5 bases). V lost 8 bases and J 5 bases, leaving 18 bases between the germline ends. The CDR3 sequence is 14 residues long. Germline V gene lookup returns CDR1 MNHEY and CDR2 SVGAGI.

This clone was detected only a few times. CDR3 DNA: TGTGCCAGCAAGGAAGAGGGATGGGGTCCCGGGGAGCTGTTTTTT. The encoded protein is CASKEEGWGPGELFF. This sequence joins TRBV25-1 and TRBJ2-2, with a possible D match to TRBD2 (5 bases). The length of the CDR3 is 15 residues. The germline CDR1 and CDR2 sequences are MGHDK and SYGVNS. V lost 7 bases and J 6 bases, leaving 18 bases between the germline ends.

The chain employs TRBV18 and TRBJ1-5; D may be TRBD1 (6 bases). Germline lookup yields CDR1 KGHSH and CDR2 LQKENI. V shed 2 bases and J shed 0 bases, with 8 bases lying between them. The CDR3 covers 15 residues. In nucleotides, the CDR3 is TGTGCCAGCTCACCAGGACAGACTAGCAATCAGCCCCAGCATTTT. As protein: CASSPGQTSNQPQHF.

In this sample, this clone turned up a few times. The rearrangement joins TRBV7-2 to TRBJ2-7; 8 bases align to TRBD2. This CDR3 has 15 residues. The V and J ends lost 5 bases and 4 bases, in that order; junction bases with no gene match: 10. Germline V gene lookup returns CDR1 SGHTA and CDR2 FQGNSA. DNA of the CDR3: TGTGCCAGCAGCACGGGAAGCGGGGGACTATACGAGCAGTACTTC. Translation: CASSTGSGGLYEQYF.

The sample holds a few counts of this clone. The DNA for the CDR3 is TGTGCCAGCTCCGTAGAAGGGCATCCTAGACAGTTCTTC. Translation gives CASSVEGHPRQFF. The V and J genes are TRBV18 and TRBJ2-1; D is unresolved. Trimming left V 6 bases short and J 13 bases short, with 19 bases between. Germline lookup yields CDR1 KGHSH and CDR2 LQKENI. The length of the CDR3 is 13 residues.

This clone came up once. The rearrangement uses TRBV13 and TRBJ2-1, with D tentatively TRBD2 (6 bases). V dropped 5 bases and J dropped 6 bases, with 14 bases sitting between them. This CDR3 contains 14 residues. CDR1 and CDR2 from the germline V gene are PRHDT and FYEKMQ (reference sequence). The CDR3 loop is CASSAGGKGNEQFF. Here the CDR3 DNA reads TGTGCCAGCAGCGCCGGGGGTAAGGGCAATGAGCAGTTCTTC. Using reference TRBV13 and TRBJ2-1 for the parts outside the CDR3, the full variable domain is AAGVIQSPRHLIKEKRETATLKCYPIPRHDTVYWYQQGPGQDPQFLISFYEKMQSDKGSIPDRFSAQQFSDYHSELNMSSLELGDSALYFCASSAGGKGNEQFFGPGTRLTVL.

The V call is TRBV15, the J call TRBJ2-7; 7 bases map to TRBD1. The length of the CDR3 is 14 residues. Germline CDR1 LNHNV, CDR2 YYDKDF (reference sequence). Trimming cost V 0 bases and J 5 bases; bases outside gene matches: 4. The CDR3 is CATSRDWGQNEQYF. CDR3 bases: TGTGCCACCAGCAGAGATTGGGGACAGAACGAGCAGTACTTC.

This clone was detected only a few times. The V call is TRBV7-3, the J call TRBJ2-1; 8 nucleotides line up with TRBD1. The CDR3 sequence is 15 residues long. CDR1 SGHTA and CDR2 FQGTGA come from the germline V gene. J gave up 1 base and V 5 bases, and 4 bases lay outside the gene matches. CDR3 sequence reads: CASSAQGASYNEQFF. The CDR3 DNA reads as TGTGCCAGCAGCGCCCAGGGGGCTTCCTACAATGAGCAGTTCTTC. The full variable domain, in which reference TRBV7-3 and TRBJ2-1 provide the parts outside the CDR3, is GAGVSQTPSNKVTEKGKYVELRCDPISGHTALYWYRQSLGQGPEFLIYFQGTGAADDSGLPNDRFFAVRPEGSVSTLKIQRTERGDSAVYLCASSAQGASYNEQFFGPGTRLTVL.

This clone showed up just a few times. The gene calls are TRBV5-1 and TRBJ2-7, with TRBD2 as a possible D gene (5 bases). There are 15 residues in the CDR3. In germline, CDR1 is SGHRS, CDR2 YFSETQ. The V gene lost 4 bases and the J gene lost 0 bases, with 14 bases spanning the gap. CDR3 nucleotide sequence: TGCGCCAGCAGCCCCACGGGGAAGGTCTCCTACGAGCAGTACTTC. As protein: CASSPTGKVSYEQYF. Full variable domain (rest looked up from reference TRBV5-1 and TRBJ2-7): KAGVTQTPRYLIKTRGQQVTLSCSPISGHRSVSWYQQTPGQGLQFLFEYFSETQRNKGNFPGRFSGRQFSNSRSEMNVSTLELGDSALYLCASSPTGKVSYEQYFGPGTRLTVT.

This chain uses TRBV10-3 with TRBJ2-7; perhaps TRBD2 as D (5 bases). CDR1 is ENHRY and CDR2 is SYGVKD in the germline V gene. Trimming shortened V by 6 bases and J by 0 bases, and 15 bases separated the two germline ends. This CDR3 is 15 amino acids long. The CDR3 loop is CAISSSEGFSYEQYF. The CDR3 DNA reads TGTGCCATCAGCTCCAGCGAGGGCTTCTCCTACGAGCAGTACTTC.

This chain connects TRBV7-9 to TRBJ1-2; the D is unclear. The germline CDR1 and CDR2 sequences are SEHNR and FQNEAQ (reference sequence). This CDR3 comprises 13 residues. The V end lost 6 bases, the J end lost 1 base, and 9 bases lay between the germline ends. CDR3 amino acids: CASSLHVNYGYTF. The CDR3 DNA sequence: TGTGCCAGCAGTTTACACGTTAACTATGGCTACACCTTC.

The chain employs TRBV27 and TRBJ2-7; D unresolved. V was trimmed by 4 bases and J by 3 bases, leaving 16 bases between them. CDR1 is MNHEY and CDR2 is SMNVEV in the germline V gene (reference sequence). The length of the CDR3 is 15 residues. CDR3 in DNA: TGTGCCAGCAGTTCCCGAGCCGAACCCTACTACGAGCAGTACTTC. The encoded protein is CASSSRAEPYYEQYF.

The chain recombines TRBV5-8 with TRBJ1-2; 7 nucleotides align to TRBD1. Trimming cost V 2 bases and J 8 bases; bases outside gene matches: 6. The CDR3 spans 13 residues. The V gene's germline CDR1 is SGHTS and CDR2 YDEGEE. As DNA, the CDR3 is TGTGCCAGCAGCTTCCGGACAGGACGAGGCTACACCTTC. Its protein is CASSFRTGRGYTF.

CDR3 region: CASSSPLAGGVETQYF. CDR3 DNA: TGTGCCAGCAGCTCCCCACTAGCGGGAGGTGTAGAGACCCAGTACTTC. This chain uses TRBV7-9 with TRBJ2-5, with 12 nucleotides matching TRBD2. This CDR3 region has 16 residues. The V gene's germline CDR1 is SEHNR and CDR2 FQNEAQ (reference sequence). V trimming: 4 bases; J trimming: 4 bases; junction bases outside the gene matches: 7.

The rearrangement uses TRBV25-1 and TRBJ1-2; D not certain. Deletions cut 4 bases from V and 4 bases from J, with 4 bases between. Looked up from germline, CDR1 is MGHDK and CDR2 is SYGVNS. The CDR3 contains 11 residues. CDR3 sequence (DNA): TGTGCCAGCAGTGCGTCCTATGGCTACACCTTC. Translation gives CASSASYGYTF.

This clone has a handful of counts. CDR3 in DNA: TGTGCCAGCAGCTGGAACACTGAAGCTTTCTTT. Residues: CASSWNTEAFF. The rearrangement uses TRBV5-6 and TRBJ1-1; D not resolved. This CDR3 comprises 11 residues. Trimming took off 3 bases at V and 1 base at J, with 1 base between the two ends. Germline V lookup: CDR1 SGHDT, CDR2 YYEEEE.

This rearrangement joins TRBV6-5 to TRBJ1-2; possibly TRBD1 for D (6 bases). The CDR3 has 13 residues. Germline V gives CDR1 MNHEY, CDR2 SVGAGI. Trimming left V 6 bases short and J 14 bases short, with 22 bases between. CDR3 region: CASSPHNQGLRTF. The CDR3 DNA sequence: TGTGCCAGCAGCCCACACAATCAGGGGTTGCGGACCTTC.

The chain combines TRBV12-5 with TRBJ2-1; 7 nucleotides line up with TRBD2. The V and J ends lost 0 bases and 5 bases, in that order; junction bases with no gene match: 10. The CDR3 has 17 amino acids. Germline values: CDR1 LGHNT, CDR2 FRNRAP. CDR3 loop: CASGLVTAGLGHNEQFF. Written as DNA, the CDR3 is TGTGCTAGTGGTTTGGTGACAGCGGGACTCGGACACAATGAGCAGTTCTTC.

This sequence joins TRBV6-6 and TRBJ1-6; perhaps TRBD1 as D (6 bases). Germline loops: CDR1 MNHNY, CDR2 SVGAGI (reference sequence). V gave up 5 bases and J gave up 15 bases, with 14 bases separating them. The CDR3 sequence is 12 residues long. This CDR3 is CASSQNGQNLHF. CDR3 DNA sequence: TGTGCCAGCAGTCAAAACGGACAGAACCTCCACTTT.

This clone has just a few counts. This rearrangement joins TRBV7-9 to TRBJ1-1; D is possibly TRBD1 (6 bases). The CDR3 length is 17 residues. The germline V and J ends were trimmed by 5 bases and 6 bases, with 25 bases remaining between them. Germline CDR1 is SEHNR and CDR2 is FQNEAQ (reference sequence). The chain's CDR3 is CASSPGGGRAVSAEAFF. CDR3 DNA sequence: TGTGCCAGCAGCCCCGGCGGGGGCAGGGCCGTCAGCGCTGAAGCTTTCTTT. The whole variable domain, filled in from reference TRBV7-9 and TRBJ1-1, reads DTGVSQNPRHKITKRGQNVTFRCDPISEHNRLYWYRQTLGQGPEFLTYFQNEAQLEKSRLLSDRFSAERPKGSFSTLEIQRTEQGDSAMYLCASSPGGGRAVSAEAFFGQGTRLTVV.

V gene TRBV11-2 combines with J gene TRBJ2-7; 8 bases are shared with TRBD1. Germline V gene data show CDR1 as SGHAT and CDR2 as FQNNGV. The CDR3 is made up of 14 amino acids. J was trimmed by 6 bases and V by 3 bases; bases with no gene match: 7. Written as DNA, the CDR3 is TGTGCCAGCAGCTTGTCCCAGGGGGCAGGCGAGCAGTACTTC. The encoded protein is CASSLSQGAGEQYF.

V usage is TRBV5-1 and J usage is TRBJ2-5, with TRBD2 identical over 8 bases. Trimming at V came to 3 bases and at J to 4 bases, leaving 8 bases not matched to a gene. Germline assignment: CDR1 SGHRS and CDR2 YFSETQ. The CDR3 has 15 amino acids. The CDR3 DNA sequence: TGCGCCAGCAGCTCCTCTGGGACTAGTAGAGAGACCCAGTACTTC. Translation gives CASSSSGTSRETQYF.

The chain joins TRBV5-1 to TRBJ1-5; no clear D. V lost 4 bases and J 1 base, leaving 9 bases between the germline ends. The CDR3 is 14 residues long. Germline CDR1 SGHRS, CDR2 YFSETQ. CDR3 loop: CASSPGVSNQPQHF. CDR3 nucleotide sequence: TGCGCCAGCAGCCCCGGAGTGAGCAATCAGCCCCAGCATTTT.

There are many counts of this clone. The CDR3 here is CAGNLGAGANVLTF. In nucleotides, the CDR3 is TGTGCCGGTAATCTGGGGGCTGGGGCCAACGTCCTGACTTTC. The V gene is TRBV30, the J gene TRBJ2-6; the D call may be TRBD1 or TRBD2 (5 bases each). The CDR3 loop spans 14 amino acids. Germline assignment: CDR1 GTSNPN and CDR2 SVGIG (reference sequence). V was cut by 8 bases and J by 2 bases, with 13 bases left in between.

The chain has TRBV6-1 and TRBJ2-7; a weak D match, TRBD2 (6 bases). The CDR3 runs 15 residues. The germline CDR1 and CDR2 sequences are MNHNS and SASEGT. The V gene lost 7 bases and the J gene lost 3 bases, with 19 bases spanning the gap. CDR3 residues: CASTEEPGLLYEQYF. The DNA for the CDR3 is TGTGCCAGCACCGAAGAACCGGGACTTCTCTACGAGCAGTACTTC.

There are a few counts of this clone. Other DNA sequences in this sample translate to the same CDR3. The chain uses TRBV30 and TRBJ2-7; 11 positions agree with TRBD2. Losses at the gene ends were 5 bases for V and 3 bases for J; bases not matched to a gene: 0. The germline V gene encodes CDR1 GTSNPN and CDR2 SVGIG (reference sequence). The CDR3 extends over 12 amino acids. CDR3 nucleotides: TGTGCCTGGGGGACTAGCGGCTACGAGCAGTACTTC. Residues: CAWGTSGYEQYF.

The V call is TRBV6-1, the J call TRBJ2-1; D gene ambiguous. V dropped 5 bases and J dropped 10 bases, with 15 bases sitting between them. The length of the CDR3 is 13 residues. Germline V gene sequence: CDR1 MNHNS, CDR2 SASEGT. The CDR3 coding sequence is TGTGCCAGCAGTCCCTTTAATGTGAAGGAGCAGTTCTTC. As protein: CASSPFNVKEQFF.

The sample holds many counts of this clone. The CDR3 sequence is CASRSFGIGVYGYTF. For the CDR3, the DNA is TGTGCCAGCAGATCCTTCGGGATTGGGGTCTATGGCTACACCTTC. The chain combines TRBV2 with TRBJ1-2; no definite D call. CDR1 is SNHLY, CDR2 FYNNEI, per germline. Trimming stripped 6 bases from V and 4 bases from J, with 18 bases between. This CDR3 contains 15 residues. The full variable domain, with the rest looked up from reference TRBV2 and TRBJ1-2, is EPEVTQTPSHQVTQMGQEVILRCVPISNHLYFYWYRQILGQKVEFLVSFYNNEISEKSEIFDDQFSVERPDGSNFTLKIRSTKLEDSAMYFCASRSFGIGVYGYTFGSGTRLTVV.

The J gene is TRBJ1-2, the V gene TRBV14; 8 bases are shared with TRBD1. The CDR3 totals 13 residues. With 4 bases clipped from V and 5 bases from J, the junction kept 3 bases outside the gene matches. CDR1 is SGHDN and CDR2 is FVKESK in the germline V gene. This chain's CDR3 is CASSLDRGYGYTF. The CDR3 DNA reads TGTGCCAGCAGCCTAGACAGGGGTTATGGCTACACCTTC.